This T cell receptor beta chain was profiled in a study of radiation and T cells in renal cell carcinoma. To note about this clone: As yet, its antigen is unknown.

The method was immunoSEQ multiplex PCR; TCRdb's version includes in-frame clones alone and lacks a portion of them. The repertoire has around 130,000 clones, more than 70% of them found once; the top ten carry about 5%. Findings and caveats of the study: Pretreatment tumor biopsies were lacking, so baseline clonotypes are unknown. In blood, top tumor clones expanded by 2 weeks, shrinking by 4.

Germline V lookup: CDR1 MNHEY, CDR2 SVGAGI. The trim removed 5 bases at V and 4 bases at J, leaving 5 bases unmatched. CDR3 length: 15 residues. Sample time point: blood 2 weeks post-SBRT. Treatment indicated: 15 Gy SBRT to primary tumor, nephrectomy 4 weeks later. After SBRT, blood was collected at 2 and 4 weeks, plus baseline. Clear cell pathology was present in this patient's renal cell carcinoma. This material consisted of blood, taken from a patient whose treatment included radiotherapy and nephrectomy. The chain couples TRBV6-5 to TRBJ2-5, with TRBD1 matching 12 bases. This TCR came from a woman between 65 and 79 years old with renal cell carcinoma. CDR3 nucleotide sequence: TGTGCCAGCAGTGGGACAGGGGGCGCAGGAGAGACCCAGTACTTC. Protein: CASSGTGGAGETQYF.